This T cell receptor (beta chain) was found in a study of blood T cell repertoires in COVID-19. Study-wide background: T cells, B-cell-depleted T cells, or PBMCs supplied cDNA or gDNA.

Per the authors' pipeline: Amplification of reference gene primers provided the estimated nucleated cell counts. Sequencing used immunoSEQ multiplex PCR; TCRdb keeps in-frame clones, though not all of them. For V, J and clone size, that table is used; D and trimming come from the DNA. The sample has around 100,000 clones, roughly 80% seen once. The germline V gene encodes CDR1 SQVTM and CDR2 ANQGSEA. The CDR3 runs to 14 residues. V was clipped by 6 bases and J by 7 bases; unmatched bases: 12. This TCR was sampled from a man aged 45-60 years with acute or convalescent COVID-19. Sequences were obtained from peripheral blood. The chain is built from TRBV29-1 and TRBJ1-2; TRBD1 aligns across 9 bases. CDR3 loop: CSVPGGQGWVGYTF. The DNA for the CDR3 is TGCAGCGTCCCCGGAGGACAGGGGTGGGTTGGCTACACCTTC.